This TCR beta chain was obtained from a study of shared clonotypes between healthy human individuals. Study overall: Ranging from 18 to 49 in age, donors were a couple of women and a few men.

Positively selected for CCR7, the CD45RO-negative cells used as naive CD8 cells excluded terminally differentiated effector memory CD45RA+ cells. The input for sorted-subset replicate PCRs was 150 to 200 ng DNA, tens of thousands of T cell genomes. Libraries were prepared by immunoSEQ multiplex PCR; TCRdb keeps only in-frame clonotypes and omits some of them. In the table there are approximately 2,000,000 clones, around 93% of which are singletons. V was clipped by 6 bases and J by 1 base, with 9 bases between them. CDR1 MGHDK and CDR2 SYGVNS come from the germline V gene. The CDR3 is 13 amino acids.

The chain has TRBV25-1 and TRBJ1-1; the D is unclear. Sequencing was done on a sample of naive CD8+ T cells from PBMCs. The clonotype was recovered from a man aged 18 to 30 in good health. Some clones in this sample may be carry-over from other donors' samples. This chain's CDR3 is CASRPDGNTEAFF. CDR3 nucleotide sequence: TGTGCCAGCAGACCCGACGGGAACACTGAAGCTTTCTTT.